What follows is one T cell receptor beta chain and its context. Assay: immunoSEQ multiplex PCR; the TCRdb copy retains only in-frame clones and omits some. This sample has more than 150,000 clones, with approximately 80% found just once. The germline V gene has CDR1 MNHEY and CDR2 SMNVEV (reference sequence). The CDR3 spans 19 residues. The ends lost 1 base at V and 4 bases at J; junction bases unmatched: 13. A COVID-19 case was met by exposed participants within 2 weeks before study entry. These data belong to a study of blood T cell repertoires in COVID-19. Study details: Italy, Spain and the United States were the sources of the convalescent and acute COVID-19 samples. Nucleic acid was either cDNA or gDNA, and it came from T cells, B-cell-depleted T cells, or PBMCs.

Material: PBMCs or T cells enriched from blood (not recorded which). The rearrangement joins TRBV27 to TRBJ2-3, with 11 bases fitting TRBD2. This TCR came from a man in his fifties or sixties who had been exposed to COVID-19. Here the CDR3 DNA reads TGTGCCAGCAGTTTATATCCCCCAACACTAGCGGGAGTTTCAGATACGCAGTATTTT. Translating gives CASSLYPPTLAGVSDTQYF.